This TCR beta chain comes out of a study of blood T cell repertoires in COVID-19. Background on the study: From the United States, Italy and Spain came samples of acute and convalescent COVID-19. Nucleic acid was either cDNA or gDNA, and it came from T cells, B-cell-depleted T cells, or PBMCs.

CDR1 is LNHDA, CDR2 SQIVND, per germline (reference sequence). Trimming removed 5 bases from V and 4 bases from J; junction bases left unmatched: 3. The CDR3 has 14 amino acids. Per the study methods: Quantification of nucleated cells was approximated via reference gene primer amplification. The assay was immunoSEQ multiplex PCR, and TCRdb's table has in-frame clones only and misses some. V and J calls and clone size follow that table, whereas D and trimming were derived from the DNA. The repertoire consists of around 97,000 clones, with 87% occurring once and the leading ten covering roughly 6.2%. The specimen was peripheral blood. The chain is built from TRBV19 and TRBJ1-5; 9 nucleotides agree with TRBD1. This receptor was taken from a human donor in a cohort sampled during active COVID-19. The CDR3 spells CASSRDRGNQPQHF. In DNA, the CDR3 is TGTGCCAGTAGTCGTGACAGGGGGAATCAGCCCCAGCATTTT.